The rows below give T cell receptor beta chains drawn from one sample of a study of shared clonotypes between healthy human individuals. Only in-frame clones appear in the TCRdb table, and some are missing; sequencing was by immunoSEQ multiplex PCR. The sample has about 550,000 clones, around 95% seen once. The sample was naive CD8+ T cells sorted from blood. The receptors here all came from a woman in her twenties or thirties in good health. CDR3s include the opening cysteine and the closing phenylalanine or tryptophan. D genes are given only for firm matches. Size values are once, few and many counts, or a class for expanded clones, and some rows have none.

d_gene	abundance	j_gene	v_gene	CDR3nt	CDR3aa
-	-	TRBJ2-6	TRBV27	TGTGCCAGCAGTTTATGGGTAGGCCTCCACTCTGGGGCCAACGTCCTGACTTTC	CASSLWVGLHSGANVLTF
-	-	TRBJ2-1	TRBV4-1	TGCGCCAGCAGCCAAGGCAGGGGCCATGAGCAGTTCTTC	CASSQGRGHEQFF
-	-	TRBJ2-2	TRBV29-1	TGCAGCGTGTACTCTAGCGATCGGGGCACCGGGGAGCTGTTTTTT	CSVYSSDRGTGELFF
-	-	TRBJ2-5	TRBV7-8	TGTGCCAGCAGCCCCCCTAGCGCGGGGCAAGAGACCCAGTACTTC	CASSPPSAGQETQYF
-	once	TRBJ2-7	TRBV5-5	TGTGCCAGCAGTTACGGGTTGGGAGGCGAGCAGTACTTC	CASSYGLGGEQYF
-	once	TRBJ2-4	TRBV28	TGTGCCAGCAGTTTACCGGGAACTAGCAGATTAGCCAAAAACATTCAGTACTTC	CASSLPGTSRLAKNIQYF
-	-	TRBJ2-5	TRBV7-3	TGTGCCAGCAGCTTATATGGGGGGCAAGAGACCCAGTACTTC	CASSLYGGQETQYF
TRBD2	-	TRBJ2-7	TRBV5-5	TGTGCCAGCAGCCCACGGGCGGGGGTTTACTACGAGCAGTACTTC	CASSPRAGVYYEQYF
-	-	TRBJ2-5	TRBV6-5	TGTGCCAGCAGTTACTCAGTAGGTGGGGAGACCCAGTACTTC	CASSYSVGGETQYF
TRBD2	-	TRBJ2-1	TRBV6-1	TGTGCCAGCAGTGTATCGAAAGTAGCGGGAGGTCCCAATGAGCAGTTCTTC	CASSVSKVAGGPNEQFF
-	-	TRBJ2-2	TRBV5-1	TGCGCCAGCAGCTTGACAGGGATAGGGCGAAACACCGGGGAGCTGTTTTTT	CASSLTGIGRNTGELFF
-	-	TRBJ2-7	TRBV19	TGTGCCAGTAGTGCCGGTAGGGGCTACGAGCAGTACTTC	CASSAGRGYEQYF
-	few	TRBJ1-1	TRBV28	TGTGCCAGCAGTTTATGGGACAGTGTGAACACTGAAGCTTTCTTT	CASSLWDSVNTEAFF
-	once	TRBJ2-5	TRBV4-1	TGCGCCAGCAGCCAAGTCGTGGGGGAGACCCAGTACTTC	CASSQVVGETQYF
-	once	TRBJ2-1	TRBV4-1	TGCGCCAGCAGCCAATCCCCAGGTAGCTCCTACAATGAGCAGTTCTTC	CASSQSPGSSYNEQFF
TRBD2	-	TRBJ2-7	TRBV10-3	TGTGCCATCAGTAGGACTAGCGGGAGGAACTCCTACGAGCAGTACTTC	CAISRTSGRNSYEQYF
-	-	TRBJ2-2	TRBV6-1	TGTGCCAGCAGGGGAAACACCGGGGAGCTGTTTTTT	CASRGNTGELFF
-	-	TRBJ2-7	TRBV28	TGTGCCAGCAGTGTAGTTGGCGGGCGCTTGGGCTCCTACGAGCAGTACTTC	CASSVVGGRLGSYEQYF
TRBD2	-	TRBJ2-1	TRBV4-1	TGCGCCAGCAGCCACACGCGGACTAGCGGCTACAATGAGCAGTTCTTC	CASSHTRTSGYNEQFF
TRBD1	-	TRBJ2-7	TRBV27	TGTGCCAGCAGTGTCGACAGGGGGCTGTACGAGCAGTACTTC	CASSVDRGLYEQYF
-	few	TRBJ1-1	TRBV11-2	TGTGCCAGCAGCTTTATCGATTCAGCTTTCTTT	CASSFIDSAFF
TRBD1	-	TRBJ2-7	TRBV5-5	TGTGCCAGCAGCGGTACTGGACAGGGAGGCTACGAGCAGTACTTC	CASSGTGQGGYEQYF
TRBD2	-	TRBJ2-1	TRBV13	TGTGCCAGCAGACCTGGACTAGCGGGAACCAATGAGCAGTTCTTC	CASRPGLAGTNEQFF
TRBD2	once	TRBJ2-1	TRBV28	TGTGCCAGCAACTCGGACGGAGTTTTCGGGGCTTCAAGGACTAGTCTCTACAATGAGCAGTTCTTC	CASNSDGVFGASRTSLYNEQFF
TRBD1	-	TRBJ1-5	TRBV15	TGTGCCACCAGATCGACAGGGAACAATCAGCCCCAGCATTTT	CATRSTGNNQPQHF
TRBD2	-	TRBJ2-7	TRBV29-1	TGCAGCGTTGTCGGGACTAGCACCTACGAGCAGTACTTC	CSVVGTSTYEQYF
-	-	TRBJ1-2	TRBV7-9	TGTGCCAGCAGCTTAGGGATCCTTGGGGAGCTGGGCTATGGCTACACCTTC	CASSLGILGELGYGYTF
TRBD2	-	TRBJ2-1	TRBV7-2	TGTGCCAGCAGCCTGACTAGCGCCTCCTACAATGAGCAGTTCTTC	CASSLTSASYNEQFF
-	-	TRBJ2-1	TRBV7-9	TGTGCCAGCAGCACCCCCTTCGGGGGCCGAAACAATGAGCAGTTCTTC	CASSTPFGGRNNEQFF
TRBD2	-	TRBJ2-1	TRBV27	TGTGCCAGCAGCCCCCGCGGGAGGGCTCTTGGGTACAATGAGCAGTTCTTC	CASSPRGRALGYNEQFF
TRBD1	few	TRBJ1-2	TRBV27	TGTGCCAGCAGCTTTGTCGGGACAGGACAGTATGGCTACACCTTC	CASSFVGTGQYGYTF
-	-	TRBJ1-2	TRBV13	TGTGCCAGCAGCACCAACAGGAAGGGTGCGCGTGGCTACACCTTC	CASSTNRKGARGYTF
-	-	TRBJ1-4	TRBV27	TGTGCCAGTGGAGCTAATGAAAAACTGTTTTTT	CASGANEKLFF
-	few	TRBJ2-1	TRBV6-4	TGTGCCAGCAGTGACTCGACTGGCCTATCTGCCGATGAGCAGTTCTTC	CASSDSTGLSADEQFF
-	-	TRBJ2-3	TRBV15	TGTGCCACCAGCAGACCCGCGGGTAGTAACACAGATACGCAGTATTTT	CATSRPAGSNTDTQYF
TRBD1	once	TRBJ1-1	TRBV28	TGTGCCAGCAGTCCCCGGACAGGGGGGAACACTGAAGCTTTCTTT	CASSPRTGGNTEAFF
-	-	TRBJ2-3	TRBV13	TGTGCCAGCAGCTTGTGGGGGAGCTTTGATACGCAGTATTTT	CASSLWGSFDTQYF
-	-	TRBJ2-5	TRBV5-6	TGTGCCAGCAGCTTGGGTGGGGTGGGCGAGACCCAGTACTTC	CASSLGGVGETQYF
TRBD2	-	TRBJ2-7	TRBV5-6	TGTGCCAGCAGCTTGGTCCTAGCGGGATCCTACGAGCAGTACTTC	CASSLVLAGSYEQYF
TRBD1	-	TRBJ1-1	TRBV5-6	TGTGCCAGTTCTAACACCTGGGACAGGGACCCAGACACTGAAGCTTTCTTT	CASSNTWDRDPDTEAFF
-	-	TRBJ2-7	TRBV9	TGTGCCAGCAGCCCACCGCAAGGGACACCGGGAGATTACGAGCAGTACTTC	CASSPPQGTPGDYEQYF
TRBD2	-	TRBJ2-5	TRBV27	TGTGCCAGCAGACTAGCGGGAGGGGCCGAGACCCAGTACTTC	CASRLAGGAETQYF
TRBD2	-	TRBJ2-2	TRBV5-5	TGTGCCAGCAGCTTGGGGGTAGGGACTATAACTGGGGAGCTGTTTTTT	CASSLGVGTITGELFF
-	-	TRBJ2-4	TRBV27	TGTGCCAGCAGCCTAACTGCAGGGCGGGCCAAAAACATTCAGTACTTC	CASSLTAGRAKNIQYF
TRBD1	-	TRBJ2-7	TRBV7-2	TGTGCCAGCAGATTGGGACAGTTTTCCTACGAGCAGTACTTC	CASRLGQFSYEQYF
-	few	TRBJ1-2	TRBV28	TGTGCCAGCCGGGGTAACTATGGCTACACCTTC	CASRGNYGYTF
-	-	TRBJ2-7	TRBV6-1	TGTGCCAGCAGTGTCGACTCCTACGAGCAGTACTTC	CASSVDSYEQYF
TRBD2	-	TRBJ2-3	TRBV29-1	TGCAGCGTTTGTGGAGGGAGGGCCTCTACAACAGATACGCAGTATTTT	CSVCGGRASTTDTQYF
-	-	TRBJ1-5	TRBV27	TGTGCCAGCGCCCCGGTTAACGGGAATCAGCCCCAGCATTTT	CASAPVNGNQPQHF
TRBD2	-	TRBJ2-1	TRBV28	TGTGCCAGCAGTTTGTTGGCGGGAGTGGGGACGGGCGATGAGCAGTTCTTC	CASSLLAGVGTGDEQFF